The 6 T cell receptor beta chains given below trace back to one sample, sequenced in a study of blood T cell repertoires in COVID-19. Data came from immunoSEQ multiplex PCR; TCRdb stores just in-frame clones and leaves some out. The sample yields approximately 450,000 clones, around 89% seen once. Material: peripheral blood. The receptors shown here come from a woman in her 30s with acute or convalescent COVID-19.

The chain employs TRBV30 and TRBJ1-1; D is unclear. V shed 2 bases and J shed 1 base, with 5 bases lying between them. Germline CDR1 reads GTSNPN; CDR2 reads SVGIG (reference sequence). CDR3 length equals 12 residues. CDR3 sequence (DNA): TGTGCCTGGAGTAACACGAACACTGAAGCTTTCTTT. This encodes CAWSNTNTEAFF.

This rearrangement joins TRBV11-1 to TRBJ2-3, with 8 nucleotides matching TRBD2. Germline CDR1 reads SGHAT; CDR2 reads FQDESV (reference sequence). J gave up 4 bases and V 6 bases, and 12 bases lay outside the gene matches. This CDR3 comprises 16 residues. The CDR3 DNA reads as TGTGCCAGCAGTTCCCCCAGCGGGGGAACCCCAGATACGCAGTATTTT. This codes for CASSSPSGGTPDTQYF.

The table lists this clone with a count of one. The chain employs TRBV5-4 and TRBJ2-1, with 7 positions matching TRBD2. Germline values: CDR1 SGHNT, CDR2 YYREEE (reference sequence). After removal of 2 bases from V and 2 bases from J, the junction contained 10 bases not matched to a gene. This CDR3 comprises 17 residues. CDR3 sequence reads: CASSFLAGVNTYNEQFF. CDR3 nucleotide sequence: TGTGCCAGCAGCTTTTTGGCGGGGGTGAATACCTACAATGAGCAGTTCTTC.

J is TRBJ2-2 and V is TRBV3-1 (or the pseudogene TRBV3-2); D perhaps matches TRBD1 (6 bases). Germline CDR1 reads LGHDT; CDR2 reads YNNKEL (reference sequence). This CDR3 contains 17 residues. Trimming stripped 4 bases from V and 13 bases from J, with 28 bases between. The CDR3 is CASSLRDTSLHRYGLFF. CDR3 coding DNA: TGTGCCAGCAGCCTCCGGGACACCTCCCTTCACCGGTATGGGCTGTTTTTT.

The chain is built from TRBV3-1 (or the pseudogene TRBV3-2) and TRBJ2-1; tentative D call: TRBD2 (5 bases). Looked up from germline, CDR1 is LGHDT and CDR2 is YNNKEL (reference sequence). The CDR3 has 12 amino acids. Trimming removed 3 bases at V and 10 bases at J, with 10 bases between. CDR3 sequence: CASSQIGEEQFF. DNA of the CDR3: TGTGCCAGCAGCCAGATCGGGGAAGAGCAGTTCTTC.

The chain combines TRBV7-9 with TRBJ1-1; no reliable D call. Trimming cost V 5 bases and J 0 bases, with 13 bases left between them. This CDR3 is built from 15 residues. Looked up from germline, CDR1 is SEHNR and CDR2 is FQNEAQ (reference sequence). CDR3 protein: CASSSDLAMNTEAFF. The CDR3 DNA reads as TGTGCCAGCAGCAGCGACCTAGCCATGAACACTGAAGCTTTCTTT. The complete variable domain, with remaining parts taken from reference TRBV7-9 and TRBJ1-1, reads DTGVSQNPRHKITKRGQNVTFRCDPISEHNRLYWYRQTLGQGPEFLTYFQNEAQLEKSRLLSDRFSAERPKGSFSTLEIQRTEQGDSAMYLCASSSDLAMNTEAFFGQGTRLTVV.